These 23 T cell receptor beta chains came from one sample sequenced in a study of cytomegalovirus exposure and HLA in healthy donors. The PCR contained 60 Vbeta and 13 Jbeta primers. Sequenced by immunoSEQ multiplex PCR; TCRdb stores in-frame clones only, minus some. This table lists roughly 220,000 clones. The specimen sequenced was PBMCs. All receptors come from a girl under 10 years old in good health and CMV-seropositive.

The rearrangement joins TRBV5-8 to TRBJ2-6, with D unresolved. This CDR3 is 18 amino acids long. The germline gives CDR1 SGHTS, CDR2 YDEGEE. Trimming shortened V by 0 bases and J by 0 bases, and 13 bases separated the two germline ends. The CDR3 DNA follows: TGTGCCAGCAGCTTGGTCGCAGGCGTGAGCTCTGGGGCCAACGTCCTGACTTTC. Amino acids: CASSLVAGVSSGANVLTF. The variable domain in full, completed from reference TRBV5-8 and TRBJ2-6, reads EAGVTQSPTHLIKTRGQQATLRCSPISGHTSVYWYQQALGLGLQFLLWYDEGEERNRGNFPPRFSGRQFPNYSSELNVNALELEDSALYLCASSLVAGVSSGANVLTFGAGSRLTVL.

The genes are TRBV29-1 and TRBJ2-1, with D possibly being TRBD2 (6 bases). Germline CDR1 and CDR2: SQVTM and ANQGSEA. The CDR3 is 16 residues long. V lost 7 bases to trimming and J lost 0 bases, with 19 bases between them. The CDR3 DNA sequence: TGCAGCGCAAGTAATGATTTCGGGAGCTCCTACAATGAGCAGTTCTTC. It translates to CSASNDFGSSYNEQFF.

The CDR3 nucleotides read TGTGCCAGCAGTGTAGTAACCTACGAGCAGTACTTC. Protein sequence: CASSVVTYEQYF. The rearrangement uses TRBV6-1 and TRBJ2-7; D unresolved. From germline, CDR1 is MNHNS and CDR2 SASEGT. The ends were cut back, 4 bases at V and 2 bases at J, with 6 bases in the middle. The CDR3 length is 12 residues.

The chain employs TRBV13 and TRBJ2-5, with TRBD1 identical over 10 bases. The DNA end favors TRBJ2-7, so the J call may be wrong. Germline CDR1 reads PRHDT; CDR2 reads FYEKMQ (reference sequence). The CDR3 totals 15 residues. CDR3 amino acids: CASRIRQGASYEQYF. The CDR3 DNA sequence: TGTGCCAGCAGGATACGACAGGGGGCTTCTTACGAGCAGTACTTC.

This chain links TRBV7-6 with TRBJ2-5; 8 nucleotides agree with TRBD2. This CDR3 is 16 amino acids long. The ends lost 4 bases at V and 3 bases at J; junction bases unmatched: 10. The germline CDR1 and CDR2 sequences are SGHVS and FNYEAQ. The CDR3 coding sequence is TGTGCCAGCAGCTATCTTGGTAGCGGGGACAAAGAGACCCAGTACTTC. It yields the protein CASSYLGSGDKETQYF. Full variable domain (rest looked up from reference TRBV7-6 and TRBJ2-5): GAGVSQSPRYKVTKRGQDVALRCDPISGHVSLYWYRQALGQGPEFLTYFNYEAQQDKSGLPNDRFSAERPEGSISTLTIQRTEQRDSAMYRCASSYLGSGDKETQYFGPGTRLLVL.

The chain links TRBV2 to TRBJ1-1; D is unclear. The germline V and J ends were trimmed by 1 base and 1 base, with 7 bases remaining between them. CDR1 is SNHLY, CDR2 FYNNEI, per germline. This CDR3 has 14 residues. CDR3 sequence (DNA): TGTGCCAGCAGTGAAGGATGGAGGAACACTGAAGCTTTCTTT. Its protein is CASSEGWRNTEAFF.

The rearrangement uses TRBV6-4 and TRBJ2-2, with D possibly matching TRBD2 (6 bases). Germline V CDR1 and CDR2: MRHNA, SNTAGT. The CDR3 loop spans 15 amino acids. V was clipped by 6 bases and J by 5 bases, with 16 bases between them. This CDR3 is CASSGRKNVTGELFF. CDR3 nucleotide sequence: TGTGCCAGCAGCGGGAGAAAGAATGTTACCGGGGAGCTGTTTTTT.

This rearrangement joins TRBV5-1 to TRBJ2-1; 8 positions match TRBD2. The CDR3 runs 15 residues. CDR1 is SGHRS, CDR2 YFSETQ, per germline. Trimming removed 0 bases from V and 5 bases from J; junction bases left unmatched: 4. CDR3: CASSLELAANNEQFF. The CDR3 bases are TGCGCCAGCAGCTTGGAACTAGCGGCCAACAATGAGCAGTTCTTC.

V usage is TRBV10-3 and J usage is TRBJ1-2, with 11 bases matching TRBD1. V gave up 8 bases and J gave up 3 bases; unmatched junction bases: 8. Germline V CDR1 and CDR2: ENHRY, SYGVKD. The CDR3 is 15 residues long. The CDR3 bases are TGTGCCATCCACGGACAGGGGGCTAGGGACTATGGCTACACCTTC. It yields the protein CAIHGQGARDYGYTF.

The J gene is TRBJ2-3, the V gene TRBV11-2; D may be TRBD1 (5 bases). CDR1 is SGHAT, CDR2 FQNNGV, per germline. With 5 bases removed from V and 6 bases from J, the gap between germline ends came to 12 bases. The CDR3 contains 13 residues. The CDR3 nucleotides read TGTGCCAGCAGCGACTGGACATCCGATACGCAGTATTTT. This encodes CASSDWTSDTQYF.

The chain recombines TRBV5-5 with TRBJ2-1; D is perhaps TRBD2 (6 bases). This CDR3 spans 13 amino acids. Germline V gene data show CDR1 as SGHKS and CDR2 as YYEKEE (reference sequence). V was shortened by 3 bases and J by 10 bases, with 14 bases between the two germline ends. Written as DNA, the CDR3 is TGTGCCAGCAGCTACCGACGCGGAGGGGAGCAGTTCTTC. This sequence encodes CASSYRRGGEQFF.

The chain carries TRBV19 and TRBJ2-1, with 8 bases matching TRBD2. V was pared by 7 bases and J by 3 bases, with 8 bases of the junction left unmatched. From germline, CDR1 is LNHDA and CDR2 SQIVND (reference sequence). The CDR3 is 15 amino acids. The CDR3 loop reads CASTPTSGSYNEQFF. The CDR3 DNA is TGTGCCAGTACCCCTACCAGCGGGAGCTACAATGAGCAGTTCTTC.

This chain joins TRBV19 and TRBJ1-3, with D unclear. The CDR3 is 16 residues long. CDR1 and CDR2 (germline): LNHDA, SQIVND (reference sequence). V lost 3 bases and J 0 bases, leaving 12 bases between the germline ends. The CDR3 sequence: CASSMGGGTSGNTIYF. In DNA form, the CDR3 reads TGTGCCAGTAGTATGGGAGGCGGCACCTCTGGAAACACCATATATTTT. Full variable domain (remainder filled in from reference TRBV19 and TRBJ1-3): DGGITQSPKYLFRKEGQNVTLSCEQNLNHDAMYWYRQDPGQGLRLIYYSQIVNDFQKGDIAEGYSVSREKKESFPLTVTSAQKNPTAFYLCASSMGGGTSGNTIYFGEGSWLTVV.

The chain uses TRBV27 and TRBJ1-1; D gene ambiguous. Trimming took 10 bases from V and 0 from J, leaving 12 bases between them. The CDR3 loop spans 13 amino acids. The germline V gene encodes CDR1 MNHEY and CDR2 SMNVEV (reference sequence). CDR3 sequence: CATASSMNTEAFF. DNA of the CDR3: TGTGCCACAGCGTCCTCTATGAACACTGAAGCTTTCTTT.

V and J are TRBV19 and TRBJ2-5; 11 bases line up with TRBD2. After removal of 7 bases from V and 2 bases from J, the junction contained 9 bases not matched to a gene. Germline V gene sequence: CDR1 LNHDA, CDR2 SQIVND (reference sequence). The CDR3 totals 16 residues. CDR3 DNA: TGTGCCAGTAAGAGCCTAGCGGGAGGAGCACAAGAGACCCAGTACTTC. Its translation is CASKSLAGGAQETQYF.

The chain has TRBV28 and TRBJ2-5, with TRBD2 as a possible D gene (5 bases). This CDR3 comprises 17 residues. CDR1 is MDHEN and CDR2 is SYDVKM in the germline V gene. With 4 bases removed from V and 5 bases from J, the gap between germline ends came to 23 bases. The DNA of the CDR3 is TGTGCCAGCAGTTCCCAACCCTGGGGTACTAGTTGGGAGACCCAGTACTTC. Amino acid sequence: CASSSQPWGTSWETQYF.

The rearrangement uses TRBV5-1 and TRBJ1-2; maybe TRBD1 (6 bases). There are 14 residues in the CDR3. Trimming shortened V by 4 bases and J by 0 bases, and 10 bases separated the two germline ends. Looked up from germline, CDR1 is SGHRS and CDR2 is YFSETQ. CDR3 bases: TGCGCCAGCAGCCTAGGGACAACTAACTATGGCTACACCTTC. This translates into CASSLGTTNYGYTF.

This CDR3 is CAISESREPYNEQFF. In nucleotides, the CDR3 is TGTGCCATCAGTGAGTCGCGGGAGCCCTACAATGAGCAGTTCTTC. This rearrangement joins TRBV10-3 to TRBJ2-1, with 7 positions matching TRBD2. Germline loops: CDR1 ENHRY, CDR2 SYGVKD. The CDR3 runs 15 residues. J gave up 2 bases and V 0 bases, and 1 base lay outside the gene matches.

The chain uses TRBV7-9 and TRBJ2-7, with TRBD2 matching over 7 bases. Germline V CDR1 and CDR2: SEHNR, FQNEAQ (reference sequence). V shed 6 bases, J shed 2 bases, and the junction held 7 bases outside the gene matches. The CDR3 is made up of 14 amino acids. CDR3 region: CASRPASGTYEQYF. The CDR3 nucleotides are TGTGCCAGCAGACCTGCTAGCGGAACCTACGAGCAGTACTTC.

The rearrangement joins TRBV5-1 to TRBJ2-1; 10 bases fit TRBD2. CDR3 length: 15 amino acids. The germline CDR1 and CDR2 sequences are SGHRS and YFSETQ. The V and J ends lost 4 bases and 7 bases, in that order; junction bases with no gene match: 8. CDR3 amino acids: CASSEPGLASNEQFF. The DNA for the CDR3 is TGCGCCAGCAGCGAGCCGGGACTAGCGAGTAATGAGCAGTTCTTC.

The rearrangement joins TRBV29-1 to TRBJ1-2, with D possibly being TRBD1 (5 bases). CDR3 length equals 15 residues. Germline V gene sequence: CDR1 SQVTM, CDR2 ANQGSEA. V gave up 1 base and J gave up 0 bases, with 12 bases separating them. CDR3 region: CSVEGGSPTNYGYTF. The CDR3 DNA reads TGCAGCGTTGAAGGGGGCAGTCCAACTAACTATGGCTACACCTTC. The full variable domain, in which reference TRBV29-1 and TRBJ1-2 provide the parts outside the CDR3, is SAVISQKPSRDICQRGTSLTIQCQVDSQVTMMFWYRQQPGQSLTLIATANQGSEATYESGFVIDKFPISRPNLTFSTLTVSNMSPEDSSIYLCSVEGGSPTNYGYTFGSGTRLTVV.

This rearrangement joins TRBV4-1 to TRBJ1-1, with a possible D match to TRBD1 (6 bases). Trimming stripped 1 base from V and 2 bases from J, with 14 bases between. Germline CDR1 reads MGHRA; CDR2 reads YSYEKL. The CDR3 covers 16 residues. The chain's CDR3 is CASSQGRGALNTEAFF. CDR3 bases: TGCGCCAGCAGCCAAGGCCGGGGGGCTTTAAACACTGAAGCTTTCTTT.

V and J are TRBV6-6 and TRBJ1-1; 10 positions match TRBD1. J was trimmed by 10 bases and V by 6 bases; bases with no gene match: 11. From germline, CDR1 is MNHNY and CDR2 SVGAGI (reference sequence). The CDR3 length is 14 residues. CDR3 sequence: CASSPGQGIWGAFF. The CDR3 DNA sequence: TGTGCCAGCAGCCCGGGACAGGGGATTTGGGGAGCTTTCTTT.